The clone carrying this TCR beta chain was found a few times. Its antigen is unknown. This entry belongs to a study of Ad26.COV2.S vaccination and SARS-CoV-2 variants. Points from the study as a whole: Total T cell responses, in the TCR breadth and depth analyses, may have been underestimated. People who got the vaccine or the placebo had similar non-spike TCR breadth. Following vaccination, spike-specific CD8+ and CD4+ T cell responses reportedly exhibited substantial breadth. People given the vaccine had a wider spike-specific TCR breadth than placebo recipients did.

The table came from immunoSEQ multiplex PCR; TCRdb's copy has only in-frame clones and leaves some out. The sample lists some 180,000 clones, around 85% occurring once. CDR3 length equals 15 residues. Germline V CDR1 and CDR2: LGHDT, YNNKEL (reference sequence). Trimming removed 1 base from V and 6 bases from J, with 13 bases in between. This chain joins TRBV3-1 (or the pseudogene TRBV3-2) and TRBJ1-5; the D gene is possibly TRBD1 (5 bases). The sequence was obtained from a human donor who had recovered from COVID-19. The source material was peripheral blood, sampled after recovery from COVID-19. CDR3 region: CASSQGIRESQPQHF. DNA of the CDR3: TGTGCCAGCAGCCAAGGGATCAGGGAATCTCAGCCCCAGCATTTT.